This T cell receptor beta chain derives from a study of blood T cell repertoires in COVID-19. At the level of the study: Donors in the United States, Italy and Spain gave samples during acute or convalescent COVID-19.

Profiling relied on immunoSEQ multiplex PCR, and the TCRdb table lists in-frame clones only, not all of them. The repertoire holds tens of thousands of clones, with approximately 80% as singletons. Sequencing used peripheral blood. This TCR derives from a human donor in a cohort sampled during active COVID-19.

The CDR3 nucleotides read TGTGCCAGCAGCCTGGGACTAGCGACGGAGACCCAGTACTTC. Translated: CASSLGLATETQYF. The chain uses TRBV7-9 and TRBJ2-5; 10 bases line up with TRBD2. The CDR3 has 14 amino acids. Looked up from germline, CDR1 is SEHNR and CDR2 is FQNEAQ (reference sequence). With 5 bases clipped from V and 5 bases from J, the junction kept 5 bases outside the gene matches.